One sample yielded the 21 T cell receptor beta chains listed below, sequenced in a study of OX40 agonist ivuxolimab in advanced cancers. The assay was immunoSEQ multiplex PCR, and TCRdb's table has in-frame clones only and misses some. The sample holds about 86,000 clones, approximately 88% seen once. Here the sequenced sample was CD4+ or CD8+ T cells sorted from blood, taken in a trial of the OX40 agonist ivuxolimab. These receptors came from an adult with an advanced solid tumor such as melanoma, head and neck, liver or kidney cancer.

Remarks on this clone: One junction end does not reproduce the germline sequence, and a read error may be involved. J is TRBJ2-5 and V is TRBV7-7, with 8 positions matching TRBD1. Germline CDR1 reads SSHAT; CDR2 reads FNYEAQ (reference sequence). There are 15 residues in the CDR3. CDR3 loop: CASSLGQGSQETQYF. In DNA form, the CDR3 reads TGTGCTAGCAGCTTAGGACAGGGCAGCCAAGAGACCCAGTACTTC.

This chain joins TRBV9 and TRBJ1-2; D unclear. The germline V gene encodes CDR1 SGDLS and CDR2 YYNGEE. The V end lost 2 bases, the J end lost 8 bases, and 16 bases lay between the germline ends. This CDR3 comprises 14 residues. For the CDR3, the DNA is TGTGCCAGCAGCGTCGGACCTGAGGGTCGGGGCTACACCTTC. Residues: CASSVGPEGRGYTF.

The chain is built from TRBV6-5 and TRBJ1-6; the D gene is possibly TRBD1 (5 bases). V shed 2 bases and J shed 7 bases, with 12 bases lying between them. The CDR3 has 15 residues. Germline V CDR1 and CDR2: MNHEY, SVGAGI. CDR3 amino acids: CASSYVGTGNSPLHF. The CDR3 coding sequence is TGTGCCAGCAGTTACGTGGGGACGGGGAATTCACCCCTCCACTTT.

The V and J genes are TRBV30 and TRBJ1-6; 8 positions agree with TRBD1. Per germline, CDR1 GTSNPN and CDR2 SVGIG (reference sequence). V lost 2 bases and J lost 7; bases outside the gene matches: 10. The length of the CDR3 is 16 residues. CDR3 protein: CAWSLPRQGANSPLHF. DNA for the CDR3: TGTGCCTGGAGTCTACCGCGGCAGGGGGCGAATTCACCCCTCCACTTT.

The V and J genes are TRBV11-2 and TRBJ2-7, with 9 bases matching TRBD2. CDR1 SGHAT and CDR2 FQNNGV come from the germline V gene. The J segment lost 9 bases and the V segment lost 7 bases, leaving 7 bases of the junction unmatched. The CDR3 is 12 residues long. CDR3 sequence (DNA): TGTGCCAGCACCTCGGTAGCGGGAGTGCAGTACTTC. This gives the protein CASTSVAGVQYF.

On this clone itself: The junction departs from the called germline gene at one end, perhaps through a read error. J is TRBJ2-5 and V is TRBV7-2; D is unresolved. This CDR3 has 11 residues. Germline-derived CDR1 and CDR2 are SGHTA and FQGNSA. The CDR3 protein is CASSLGAEAHF. In DNA form, the CDR3 reads TGTGCCAGCAGCTTAGGGGCCGAGGCACACTTC.

This chain connects TRBV19 to TRBJ2-3; 7 bases agree with TRBD1. V shed 4 bases and J 4 bases; nucleotides not matched to a gene: 2. The CDR3 is made up of 13 amino acids. Germline V gives CDR1 LNHDA, CDR2 SQIVND (reference sequence). For the CDR3, the DNA is TGTGCCAGTAGTAAAAGGGGGCCAGATACGCAGTATTTT. Its translation: CASSKRGPDTQYF.

This sequence joins TRBV11-2 and TRBJ2-7; D remains ambiguous. V lost 0 bases, J lost 6 bases, and 9 bases lay in between. The CDR3 runs 13 residues. Germline assignment: CDR1 SGHAT and CDR2 FQNNGV. The CDR3 here is CASSLDRTGEQYF. DNA of the CDR3: TGTGCCAGCAGCTTAGACAGGACGGGCGAGCAGTACTTC.

This chain connects TRBV19 to TRBJ1-2; perhaps TRBD1 as D (6 bases). Germline lookup yields CDR1 LNHDA and CDR2 SQIVND (reference sequence). V gave up 6 bases and J gave up 7 bases, with 18 bases separating them. The CDR3 covers 14 residues. The CDR3 DNA reads as TGTGCCAGTAGAATACAGGGTAATGCGGGTGGCTACACCTTC. It codes for CASRIQGNAGGYTF.

V and J are TRBV28 and TRBJ2-7; TRBD2 might be the D (6 bases). Germline assignment: CDR1 MDHEN and CDR2 SYDVKM. The germline V and J ends were trimmed by 3 bases and 3 bases, with 15 bases remaining between them. This CDR3 has 15 amino acids. The CDR3: CASSFDRWGDYEQYF. The CDR3 DNA reads as TGTGCCAGCAGTTTCGATCGTTGGGGGGACTACGAGCAGTACTTC.

A few counts support this clone. J is TRBJ1-6 and V is TRBV13; D might be TRBD1 (5 bases). CDR3 size: 17 residues. Germline lookup yields CDR1 PRHDT and CDR2 FYEKMQ (reference sequence). V lost 5 bases, J lost 0 bases, and 14 bases lay in between. The CDR3 sequence is CASSLRGGSSYNSPLHF. CDR3 nucleotides: TGTGCCAGCAGCCTGAGGGGAGGTAGCTCCTATAATTCACCCCTCCACTTT.

V usage is TRBV27 and J usage is TRBJ2-7, with 8 bases identical to TRBD2. This CDR3 is built from 15 residues. After removal of 3 bases from V and 1 base from J, the junction contained 5 bases not matched to a gene. Germline CDR1 reads MNHEY; CDR2 reads SMNVEV (reference sequence). The CDR3 bases are TGTGCCAGCAGTTTGTTGCCTAGCGGGTCCTACGAGCAGTACTTC. Amino acids: CASSLLPSGSYEQYF.

This clone was picked up one time. The chain links TRBV5-1 to TRBJ2-6; D unclear. With 0 bases removed from V and 4 bases from J, the gap between germline ends came to 8 bases. Germline V gives CDR1 SGHRS, CDR2 YFSETQ. This CDR3 is 15 amino acids long. The CDR3 sequence: CASSLDSYGANVLTF. DNA for the CDR3: TGCGCCAGCAGCTTGGACTCGTACGGGGCCAACGTCCTGACTTTC.

This clone was counted a few times. The chain combines TRBV27 with TRBJ1-1; unclear D gene. In germline, CDR1 is MNHEY, CDR2 SMNVEV (reference sequence). The germline V and J ends were trimmed by 0 bases and 10 bases, with 12 bases remaining between them. The CDR3 spans 13 residues. Here the CDR3 DNA reads TGTGCCAGCAGTTTATCGGGCGCTGGGCCAGCTTTCTTT. Translating it yields CASSLSGAGPAFF.

This rearrangement joins TRBV18 to TRBJ1-4; no reliable D call. Trimming shortened V by 3 bases and J by 7 bases, and 18 bases separated the two germline ends. The V gene's germline CDR1 is KGHSH and CDR2 LQKENI. This CDR3 is built from 16 residues. CDR3 DNA sequence: TGTGCCAGCTCACCGTCCGGACGGTCGGAGAGTGAAAAACTGTTTTTT. This codes for CASSPSGRSESEKLFF.

CDR3: CASGLTPNTANYGYTF. The CDR3 DNA reads TGTGCTAGTGGTTTGACTCCTAACACCGCTAACTATGGCTACACCTTC. The V call is TRBV12-5, the J call TRBJ1-2, with unresolved D. The CDR3 extends over 16 amino acids. The germline V gene encodes CDR1 LGHNT and CDR2 FRNRAP. Trimming pared 2 bases from V and 0 bases from J, leaving 13 bases between.

This chain connects TRBV5-1 to TRBJ1-1, with 9 bases fitting TRBD1. The CDR3 totals 18 residues. Unmatched junction bases numbered 13, after V lost 0 bases and J lost 4 bases. CDR1 and CDR2 (germline): SGHRS, YFSETQ. The CDR3 DNA reads TGCGCCAGCAGCTTGGAAATCCGGGACAGGGAGTGGACCACTGAAGCTTTCTTT. Its translation: CASSLEIRDREWTTEAFF.

The J gene is TRBJ2-7, the V gene TRBV2; no clear D gene. The CDR3 loop spans 13 amino acids. Germline CDR1 reads SNHLY; CDR2 reads FYNNEI. V lost 4 bases to trimming and J lost 5 bases, with 12 bases between them. CDR3 in amino acids: CASSVQPLDEQYF. In DNA, the CDR3 is TGTGCCAGCAGTGTACAGCCGCTGGACGAGCAGTACTTC.

This chain joins TRBV19 and TRBJ2-2, with 10 bases matching TRBD2. With 3 bases clipped from V and 9 bases from J, the junction kept 7 bases outside the gene matches. This CDR3 contains 15 residues. Per germline, CDR1 LNHDA and CDR2 SQIVND (reference sequence). The chain's CDR3 is CASSIIAGGFRELFF. For the CDR3, the DNA is TGTGCCAGTAGTATTATAGCGGGAGGTTTCCGGGAGCTGTTTTTT.

This chain links TRBV4-2 with TRBJ1-4; possible D gene TRBD1, 6 bases. CDR3 length: 15 residues. Germline V gives CDR1 LGHNA, CDR2 YNFKEQ. Trimming took off 0 bases at V and 10 bases at J, with 15 bases between the two ends. This CDR3 reads CASSQDEAGVGKLFF. The CDR3 nucleotides read TGTGCCAGCAGCCAAGATGAGGCAGGGGTTGGAAAACTGTTTTTT.

The chain carries TRBV6-5 and TRBJ2-1; 9 nucleotides line up with TRBD1. This CDR3 contains 13 residues. J was trimmed by 8 bases and V by 4 bases; bases with no gene match: 3. CDR1 MNHEY and CDR2 SVGAGI come from the germline V gene. The CDR3 sequence: CASSLDRGDEQFF. DNA of the CDR3: TGTGCCAGCAGTTTAGACAGGGGGGATGAGCAGTTCTTC.